This paragraph covers one T cell receptor beta chain sequence. This receptor's antigen is unknown. Base-call qualities are not available, and no considerably larger clone is one nucleotide away. TCR beta CDR3 regions were amplified from RNA transcripts. The first round of RT-PCR for the TCR CDR3 was performed with the HTBI primer set and the Qiagen OneStep RT-PCR kit. Libraries were constructed in a second round of multiplex PCR, after which size selection and purification were performed. Paired-end sequencing of the libraries was performed with 100 bp reads on an Illumina HiSeq2000. Processing in the source paper ran as follows. SOAPnuke was used to process the raw data, throwing out any read that contained adapters or uncalled bases, had a mean Phred below 15, or lacked an exact constant-primer or identifier match. COPE v1.2.5 was used to merge the high-quality paired reads, and each unique nucleotide sequence was defined as a clonotype. MiTCR v1.1 was used to align clonotypes to the IMGT TRBV, TRBD and TRBJ reference segments. The analysis included only V-J combinations with a frequency above 0.0001, which together covered 99% to 99.2% of the repertoires. The TCS score was defined as the ratio of F50 (clonal expansion) to E x V (chaos), calculated using BLOSUM62-based TCRdist between CDR3 peptides within each V-J. Welch's t-statistics and random forest reduced 500 to 650 V-J features to 13, which were used in a naive Bayes classifier (R e1071). The public sequencing data were trimmed at Q25 with fastp and processed into clonotypes with MiXCR by TCRdb, which kept only in-frame beta chains. Every CDR3 protein is listed once, alongside the most common genes and DNA of its rows. TCRdb's processing, not the study's, gives the V and J calls here. A total of about 380,000 distinct CDR3 sequences appear in this sample, around 20% of them only once. In total, the top ten clones hold 35% to 50% of the sample.

This entry belongs to a study of T cells in Graves' hyperthyroidism and ophthalmopathy (dated by TCRdb to the late 2010s). Notes on the research overall: Peripheral blood samples were taken at initial diagnosis, before any treatment was given. A discovery cohort of roughly 96 patients, about 40 with Graves' ophthalmopathy and roughly 59 with stable Graves' hyperthyroidism, was used to find distinguishing TCR V-J signatures. Prospective prediction of ophthalmopathy was tested in an independent validation cohort consisting of 18 hyperthyroidism patients and approximately 16 patients who later progressed to ophthalmopathy. The approximately 90 discovery patients were divided at random into training and test sets in a 7:3 ratio. Thyroid tissue and blood T-cell repertoires from about six Graves' hyperthyroidism patients were also compared in the study. Once sampling was done, hyperthyroidism patients were given methimazole at a starting dose of 30 mg daily, whereas ophthalmopathy patients were given high-dose intravenous methylprednisolone. The paper reports TCR Vbeta CDR3 sequencing of roughly 140 peripheral blood samples: approximately 41 ophthalmopathy, some 80 hyperthyroidism and about 17 progressor patients.

General study outcomes and caveats: A 13 V-J signature model separated ophthalmopathy from stable hyperthyroidism, with roughly 88% sensitivity and 81.08% specificity in cross-validation and 80%/75% in testing. Sample size was not statistically predetermined, and blinding of investigators to group allocation was not performed. In validation, progression to ophthalmopathy was predicted by the model with more than 65% sensitivity and 72.22% specificity, a median of about 6.4 months before onset. Most expanded thyroid clonotypes (frequency above 0.001) were also found in blood, which suggests that blood repertoires may mirror thyroid immune responses.

In the ophthalmopathy patients, disease was moderately to severely active, with a Clinical Activity Score of 3 or more, a NOSPECS grade of 4 or more, and a duration of less than 3 months. Patients with uncontrolled infections, other autoimmune diseases, pregnancy or lactation were excluded. Diagnoses were based on clinical symptoms, serum thyroxine and TRAb, thyroid ultrasound and orbital computed tomography. PBMCs were separated from approximately 9.9 ml of fresh peripheral blood using Ficoll-Paque density gradient centrifugation. Trizol reagent was used to extract total RNA, and RNA quality was then checked on an Agilent 2100 Bioanalyzer. The CDR3 runs 16 residues from the cysteine to the phenylalanine. Only the CDR3 region is kept as DNA, spanning 48 bases read in frame from base 1. Taken from the germline V gene, the CDR1 and CDR2 loops are SGHRS and YFSETQ. V drops 2 bases and J drops 4 bases, leaving 15 bases in between.

This receptor was obtained from a man younger than 35 with Graves' ophthalmopathy. The V and J segments used are TRBV5-1 and TRBJ2-2; the D gene is unclear. Material: blood. The nucleotides read TGCGCCAGCAGCTTCAGTCCGTACGAAGGCACCGGGGAGCTGTTTTTT. Translated, this is CASSFSPYEGTGELFF. Reference TRBV5-1 and TRBJ2-2 genes cover what lies past the CDR3, so the full variable domain is KAGVTQTPRYLIKTRGQQVTLSCSPISGHRSVSWYQQTPGQGLQFLFEYFSETQRNKGNFPGRFSGRQFSNSRSEMNVSTLELGDSALYLCASSFSPYEGTGELFFGEGSRLTVL.